These T cell receptor beta chains were read from a single sample in a study of OX40 agonist ivuxolimab in advanced cancers. Clones were sequenced by immunoSEQ multiplex PCR, and TCRdb holds only the in-frame ones, with some missing. Among tens of thousands of clones listed, 84% were seen once. The sequences come from CD4+ or CD8+ T cells sorted from blood, collected in a trial of the OX40 agonist ivuxolimab. These receptor sequences come from an adult with an advanced solid tumor such as melanoma, head and neck, liver or kidney cancer. The CDR3 runs from the conserved cysteine through the conserved F or W. D genes are given only for firm matches. Only some rows state a clone size, as once, few, many or a class for expanded clones.

- | TRBJ2-3 | - | TRBV30 | CAWSVLVSDTQYF | TGTGCCTGGAGTGTATTAGTCTCAGATACGCAGTATTTT
- | TRBJ1-1 | - | TRBV6-5 | CASSFLVGPEAFF | TGTGCCAGCAGTTTCTTGGTCGGTCCTGAAGCTTTCTTT
TRBD1 | TRBJ2-1 | - | TRBV9 | CASSDLGQASYNEQFF | TGTGCCAGCAGCGACCTGGGACAGGCCTCCTACAATGAGCAGTTCTTC
TRBD1 | TRBJ1-2 | once | TRBV7-9 | CASSVTGGGFGYTF | TGTGCCAGCAGCGTGACAGGGGGCGGATTTGGCTACACCTTC
- | TRBJ1-4 | few | TRBV9 | CASSVSGGEKLFF | TGTGCCAGCAGCGTCTCGGGTGGGGAAAAACTGTTTTTT
- | TRBJ2-5 | - | TRBV7-7 | CASSPYDRTEETQYF | TGTGCTAGCAGCCCTTATGATCGGACAGAAGAGACCCAGTACTTC
TRBD2 | TRBJ2-6 | few | TRBV27 | CASLAGGLGANVLTF | TGTGCCAGTCTAGCGGGAGGGCTCGGGGCCAACGTCCTGACTTTC
TRBD1 | TRBJ2-7 | - | TRBV29-1 | CSVESDRSSYEQYF | TGCAGCGTTGAGTCGGACAGGAGCTCCTACGAGCAGTACTTC
- | TRBJ2-7 | - | TRBV9 | CASSVAPVSSYEQYF | TGTGCCAGCAGCGTAGCTCCAGTTAGCTCCTACGAGCAGTACTTC
TRBD1 | TRBJ1-2 | few | TRBV29-1 | CSVETGKDYGYTF | TGCAGCGTTGAGACAGGGAAGGACTATGGCTACACCTTC
- | TRBJ2-3 | - | TRBV7-9 | CASSFGLVNTDTQYF | TGTGCCAGCAGCTTCGGACTGGTTAACACAGATACGCAGTATTTT
- | TRBJ2-7 | - | TRBV19 | CASSIAQGTYEQYF | TGTGCCAGTAGTATCGCGCAGGGCACCTACGAGCAGTACTTC
TRBD1 | TRBJ2-3 | - | TRBV7-9 | CASSQGQGVDTQYF | TGTGCCAGCAGCCAGGGACAGGGGGTAGATACGCAGTATTTT
- | TRBJ2-5 | - | TRBV7-9 | CASSSQDSDSETQYF | TGTGCCAGCAGCTCCCAGGATAGCGACTCAGAGACCCAGTACTTC
- | TRBJ2-3 | - | TRBV6-5 | CASSYGVAEDTQYF | TGTGCCAGCAGTTACGGGGTAGCGGAAGATACGCAGTATTTT
- | TRBJ1-2 | - | TRBV11-2 | CASSLGRAVYGYTF | TGTGCCAGCAGCTTAGGCAGGGCTGTCTATGGCTACACCTTC
- | TRBJ2-1 | - | TRBV19 | CASSTPGNEQFF | TGTGCCAGTAGTACCCCCGGGAATGAGCAGTTCTTC
- | TRBJ2-1 | - | TRBV6-1 | CASSKWGGQRDEQFF | TGTGCCAGCTCCAAGTGGGGGGGGCAGCGCGATGAGCAGTTCTTC
TRBD2 | TRBJ2-2 | - | TRBV10-3 | CAITQTGTSGSHGELFF | TGTGCCATCACCCAAACCGGGACTAGCGGGAGCCACGGGGAGCTGTTTTTT